This TCR beta chain was retrieved from a study of PD-L1 blockade in urothelial cancer. The wider study: Atezolizumab 1,200 mg was given intravenously every 3 weeks, starting 2014.

Clones were sequenced by immunoSEQ multiplex PCR, and TCRdb holds only the in-frame ones, with some missing. Of about 49,000 clones in the sample, 70% to 80% are singletons; the top ten hold 10%. Findings and limits, study-wide: A below-median TCR clonality in blood before treatment predicted better survival.

Documented time point: pretreatment peripheral blood. A word on this clone: Antigen specificity is unknown.

The sequence derives from a man between 70 and 80 years old with urothelial cancer. The material sequenced was PBMCs, taken around atezolizumab (anti-PD-L1) treatment.

The CDR3 region is CASSDTQGVEKLFF. The CDR3 coding sequence is TGTGCCAGCAGTGATACCCAGGGGGTTGAAAAACTGTTTTTT. The chain links TRBV2 to TRBJ1-4; 7 bases align to TRBD1. CDR3 size: 14 residues. J was trimmed by 7 bases and V by 3 bases; bases with no gene match: 5. Germline values: CDR1 SNHLY, CDR2 FYNNEI.